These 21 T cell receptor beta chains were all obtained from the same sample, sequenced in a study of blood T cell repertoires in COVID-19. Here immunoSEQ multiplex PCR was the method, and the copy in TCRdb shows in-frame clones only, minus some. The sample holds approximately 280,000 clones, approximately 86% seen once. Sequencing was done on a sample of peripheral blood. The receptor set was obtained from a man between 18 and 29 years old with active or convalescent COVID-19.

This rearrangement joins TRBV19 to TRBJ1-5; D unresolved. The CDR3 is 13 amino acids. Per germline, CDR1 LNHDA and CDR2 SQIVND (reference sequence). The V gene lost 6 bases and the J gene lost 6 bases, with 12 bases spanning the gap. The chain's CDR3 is CASSDTRGQPQHF. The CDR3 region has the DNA TGTGCCAGTAGCGATACGCGCGGTCAGCCCCAGCATTTT. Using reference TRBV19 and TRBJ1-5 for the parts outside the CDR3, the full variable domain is DGGITQSPKYLFRKEGQNVTLSCEQNLNHDAMYWYRQDPGQGLRLIYYSQIVNDFQKGDIAEGYSVSREKKESFPLTVTSAQKNPTAFYLCASSDTRGQPQHFGDGTRLSIL.

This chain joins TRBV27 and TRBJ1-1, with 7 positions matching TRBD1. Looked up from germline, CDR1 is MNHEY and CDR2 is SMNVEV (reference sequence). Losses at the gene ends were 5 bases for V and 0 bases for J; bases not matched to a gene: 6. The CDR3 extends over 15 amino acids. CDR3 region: CASSTNRGLNTEAFF. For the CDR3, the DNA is TGTGCCAGCAGTACAAACAGGGGCTTGAACACTGAAGCTTTCTTT.

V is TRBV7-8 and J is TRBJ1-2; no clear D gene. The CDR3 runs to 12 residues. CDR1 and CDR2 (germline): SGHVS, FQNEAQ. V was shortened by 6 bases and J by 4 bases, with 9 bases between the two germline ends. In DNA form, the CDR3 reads TGTGCCAGCAGTTCCGTATCCTATGGCTACACCTTC. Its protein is CASSSVSYGYTF.

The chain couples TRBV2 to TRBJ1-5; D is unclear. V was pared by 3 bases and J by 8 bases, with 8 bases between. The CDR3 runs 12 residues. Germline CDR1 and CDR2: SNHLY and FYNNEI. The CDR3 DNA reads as TGTGCCAGCAGTGATGCTACTGAGCCCCAGCATTTT. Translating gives CASSDATEPQHF.

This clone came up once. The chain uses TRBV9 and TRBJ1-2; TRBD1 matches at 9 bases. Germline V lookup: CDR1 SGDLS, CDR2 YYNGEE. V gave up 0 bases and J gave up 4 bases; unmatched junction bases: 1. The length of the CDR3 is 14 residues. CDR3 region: CASSVGTGVYGYTF. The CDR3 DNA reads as TGTGCCAGCAGCGTAGGGACAGGGGTCTATGGCTACACCTTC.

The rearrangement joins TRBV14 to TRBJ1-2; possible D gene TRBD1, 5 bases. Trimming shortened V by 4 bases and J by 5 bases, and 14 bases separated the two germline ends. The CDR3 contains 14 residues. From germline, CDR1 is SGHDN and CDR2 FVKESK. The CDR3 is CASSPGGSAYGYTF. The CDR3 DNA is TGTGCCAGCAGCCCTGGGGGGTCCGCGTATGGCTACACCTTC.

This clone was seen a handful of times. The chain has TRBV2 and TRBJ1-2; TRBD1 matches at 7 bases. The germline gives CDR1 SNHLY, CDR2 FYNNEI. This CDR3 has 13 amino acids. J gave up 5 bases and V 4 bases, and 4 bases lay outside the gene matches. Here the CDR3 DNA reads TGTGCCAGCAGTGGACAGGGAATGTATGGCTACACCTTC. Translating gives CASSGQGMYGYTF.

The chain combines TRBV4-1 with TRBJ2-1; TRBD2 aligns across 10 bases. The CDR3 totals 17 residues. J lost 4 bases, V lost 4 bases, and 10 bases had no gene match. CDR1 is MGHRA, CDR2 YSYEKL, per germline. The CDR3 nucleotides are TGCGCCAGCAGCCCTGGAGGGGCTAGCGGGGGTTACAATGAGCAGTTCTTC. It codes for CASSPGGASGGYNEQFF.

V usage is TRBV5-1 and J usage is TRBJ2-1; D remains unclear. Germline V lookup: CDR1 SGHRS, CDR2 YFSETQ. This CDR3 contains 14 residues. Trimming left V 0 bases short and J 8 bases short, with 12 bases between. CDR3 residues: CASSLGLEVYEQFF. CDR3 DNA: TGCGCCAGCAGCTTGGGTCTAGAAGTATATGAGCAGTTCTTC.

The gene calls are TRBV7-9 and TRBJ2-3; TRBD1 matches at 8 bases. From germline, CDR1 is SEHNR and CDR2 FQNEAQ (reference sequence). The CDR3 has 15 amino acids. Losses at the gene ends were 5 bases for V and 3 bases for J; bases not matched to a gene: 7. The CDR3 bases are TGTGCCAGCAGCCGCCAGGGGGCGCGAACAGATACGCAGTATTTT. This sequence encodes CASSRQGARTDTQYF.

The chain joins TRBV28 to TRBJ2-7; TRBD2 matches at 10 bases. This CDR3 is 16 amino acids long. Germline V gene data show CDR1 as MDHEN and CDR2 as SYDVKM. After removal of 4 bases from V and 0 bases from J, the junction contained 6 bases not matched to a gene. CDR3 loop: CASSSGTSASSYEQYF. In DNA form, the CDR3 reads TGTGCCAGCAGTTCGGGGACTAGCGCAAGCTCCTACGAGCAGTACTTC. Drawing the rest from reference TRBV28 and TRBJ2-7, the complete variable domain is DVKVTQSSRYLVKRTGEKVFLECVQDMDHENMFWYRQDPGLGLRLIYFSYDVKMKEKGDIPEGYSVSREKKERFSLILESASTNQTSMYLCASSSGTSASSYEQYFGPGTRLTVT.

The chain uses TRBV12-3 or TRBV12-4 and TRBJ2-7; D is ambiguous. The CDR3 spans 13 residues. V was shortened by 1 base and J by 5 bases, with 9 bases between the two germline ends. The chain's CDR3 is CASSLVIRDEQYF. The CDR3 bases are TGTGCCAGCAGTTTAGTAATACGGGACGAGCAGTACTTC.

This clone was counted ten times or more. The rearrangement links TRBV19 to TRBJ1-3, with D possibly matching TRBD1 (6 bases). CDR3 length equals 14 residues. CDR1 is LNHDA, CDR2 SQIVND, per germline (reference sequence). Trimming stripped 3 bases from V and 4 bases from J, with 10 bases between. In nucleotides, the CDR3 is TGTGCCAGTAGTATGGGGGCGCGAGGAAACACCATATATTTT. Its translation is CASSMGARGNTIYF.

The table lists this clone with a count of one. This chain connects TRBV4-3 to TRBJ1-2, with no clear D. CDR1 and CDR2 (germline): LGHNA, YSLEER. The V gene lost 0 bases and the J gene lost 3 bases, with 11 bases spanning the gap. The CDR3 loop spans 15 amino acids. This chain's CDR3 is CASSQETAGYYGYTF. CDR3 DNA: TGCGCCAGCAGCCAAGAAACGGCAGGTTACTATGGCTACACCTTC.

The CDR3 coding sequence is TGTGCCAGCAGCTCCCCCGTTAGCGGGGCGTCCACGGATACGCAGTATTTT. As protein: CASSSPVSGASTDTQYF. The chain combines TRBV11-2 with TRBJ2-3; 8 bases are shared with TRBD2. V gave up 4 bases and J gave up 6 bases; unmatched junction bases: 15. Germline CDR1 is SGHAT and CDR2 is FQNNGV. The CDR3 has 17 amino acids. Looking up the rest from reference TRBV11-2 and TRBJ2-3 gives the full variable domain: EAGVAQSPRYKIIEKRQSVAFWCNPISGHATLYWYQQILGQGPKLLIQFQNNGVVDDSQLPKDRFSAERLKGVDSTLKIQPAKLEDSAVYLCASSSPVSGASTDTQYFGPGTRLTVL.

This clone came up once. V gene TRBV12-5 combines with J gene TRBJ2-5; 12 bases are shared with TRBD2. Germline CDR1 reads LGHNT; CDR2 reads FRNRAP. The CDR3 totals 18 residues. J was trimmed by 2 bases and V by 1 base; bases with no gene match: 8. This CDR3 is CASGLALTSGGLQETQYF. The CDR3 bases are TGTGCTAGTGGTTTGGCCCTGACTAGCGGGGGTCTACAAGAGACCCAGTACTTC. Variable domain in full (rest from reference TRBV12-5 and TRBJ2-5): DARVTQTPRHKVTEMGQEVTMRCQPILGHNTVFWYRQTMMQGLELLAYFRNRAPLDDSGMPKDRFSAEMPDATLATLKIQPSEPRDSAVYFCASGLALTSGGLQETQYFGPGTRLLVL.

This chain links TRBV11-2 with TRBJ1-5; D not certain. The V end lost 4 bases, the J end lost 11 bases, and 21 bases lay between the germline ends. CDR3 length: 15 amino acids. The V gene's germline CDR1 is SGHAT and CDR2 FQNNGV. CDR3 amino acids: CASSSSADSFEAQHF. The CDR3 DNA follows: TGTGCCAGCAGCTCTTCCGCTGATTCCTTCGAGGCCCAGCATTTT.

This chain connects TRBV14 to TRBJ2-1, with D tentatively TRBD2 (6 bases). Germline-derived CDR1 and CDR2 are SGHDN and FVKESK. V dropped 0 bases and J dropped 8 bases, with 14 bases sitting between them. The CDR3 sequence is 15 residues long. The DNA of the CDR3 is TGTGCCAGCAGCCAAGAAGGCCCGCGGGGTTATGAGCAGTTCTTC. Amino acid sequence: CASSQEGPRGYEQFF.

CDR3 in amino acids: CASRLNRQGRLMEQFF. For the CDR3, the DNA is TGTGCCAGCAGACTCAATCGACAGGGCCGCCTAATGGAGCAGTTCTTC. The chain uses TRBV6-6 and TRBJ2-1, with 7 bases matching TRBD1. Trimming removed 6 bases from V and 10 bases from J; junction bases left unmatched: 18. CDR3 length: 16 residues. CDR1 MNHNY and CDR2 SVGAGI come from the germline V gene (reference sequence).

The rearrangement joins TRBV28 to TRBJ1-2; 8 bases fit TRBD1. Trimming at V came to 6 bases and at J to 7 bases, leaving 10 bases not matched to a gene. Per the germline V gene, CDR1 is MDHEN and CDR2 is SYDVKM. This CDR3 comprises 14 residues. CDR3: CASRMTGDRLGYTF. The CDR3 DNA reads TGTGCCAGCAGGATGACAGGGGATCGGCTTGGCTACACCTTC.

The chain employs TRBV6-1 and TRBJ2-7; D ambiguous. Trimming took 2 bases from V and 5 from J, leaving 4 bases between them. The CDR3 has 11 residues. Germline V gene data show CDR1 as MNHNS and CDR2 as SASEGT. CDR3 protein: CASSEPNEQYF. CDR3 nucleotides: TGTGCCAGCAGTGAACCCAACGAGCAGTACTTC.